This is a list of T cell receptor beta chains from one sample in a study of cytomegalovirus exposure and HLA in healthy donors. Produced via immunoSEQ multiplex PCR; TCRdb's table is partial and in-frame only. The table records about 69,000 clones, about 78% of them present only once. The sample comprised PBMCs. These TCRs come from a young man in good health and CMV-seronegative. Each CDR3 is given with its conserved first and last residue. The D gene is left open where the match is weak. Size values are once, few and many counts, or a class for expanded clones, and some rows have none.

j_call clone_size v_call d_call cdr3_aa cdr3_nt
TRBJ1-2 NA TRBV27 TRBD1 CAGSGPGTGNYGYTF TGTGCCGGCAGTGGGCCCGGGACAGGGAACTATGGCTACACCTTC
TRBJ2-5 NA TRBV10-2 NA CASSAAGRETQYF TGCGCCAGCAGCGCCGCAGGGAGGGAGACCCAGTACTTC
TRBJ1-5 NA TRBV11-2 NA CASSLGSGNQPQHF TGTGCCAGCAGCTTAGGGTCAGGTAATCAGCCCCAGCATTTT
TRBJ1-5 NA TRBV5-6 NA CASSLGHTEVNQPQHF TGTGCCAGCAGCTTGGGACATACAGAAGTCAATCAGCCCCAGCATTTT
TRBJ1-1 NA TRBV7-9 NA CASSLGFWPRVF TGTGCCAGCAGCCTTGGCTTTTGGCCACGGGTATTT
TRBJ1-1 NA TRBV27 NA CASRSTGTEAFF TGTGCCAGCAGGTCGACGGGGACTGAAGCTTTCTTT
TRBJ1-4 NA TRBV18 NA CASSSKQGERLFF TGTGCCAGCTCAAGCAAACAGGGTGAACGACTGTTTTTT
TRBJ2-2 NA TRBV2 TRBD1 CASSEAPGRGWLPGTGELFF TGTGCCAGCAGTGAAGCACCGGGCAGGGGGTGGCTACCGGGCACCGGGGAGCTGTTTTTT
TRBJ1-1 NA TRBV27 TRBD1 CASSSDRGTEAFF TGTGCCAGCAGTTCTGACAGGGGCACTGAAGCTTTCTTT
TRBJ2-5 NA TRBV5-1 TRBD2 CASSSGGRMETQYF TGCGCCAGCAGCAGCGGGGGGCGCATGGAGACCCAGTACTTC
TRBJ1-5 NA TRBV19 TRBD1 CASSAGQSNQPQHF TGTGCCAGTAGTGCGGGACAGAGCAATCAGCCCCAGCATTTT
TRBJ2-3 NA TRBV9 NA CASSVRGAGTDTQYF TGTGCCAGCAGCGTACGGGGGGCAGGCACAGATACGCAGTATTTT
TRBJ2-1 once TRBV30 TRBD2 CAWTRHVSVPRGGGYNEQFF TGTGCCTGGACCCGGCACGTTTCAGTCCCTCGCGGGGGAGGATACAATGAGCAGTTCTTC
TRBJ2-3 NA TRBV4-1 NA CASRHQLAPLETDTQYF TGCGCCAGCAGACATCAGTTAGCACCCCTGGAGACAGATACGCAGTATTTT
TRBJ1-5 NA TRBV30 NA CAFNRYDQPQHF TGTGCTTTTAATCGGTACGATCAGCCCCAGCATTTT
TRBJ2-1 NA TRBV10-3 TRBD1 CAISSGQGVNNEQFF TGTGCCATCAGTTCCGGACAGGGGGTCAACAATGAGCAGTTCTTC
TRBJ2-1 NA TRBV18 TRBD1 CASSPPVQDRDLYEQFF TGTGCCAGCTCACCACCGGTCCAGGACAGGGATCTCTATGAGCAGTTCTTC
TRBJ2-5 NA TRBV6-4 TRBD1 CASRLPGTGGVQETQYF TGTGCCAGCAGACTCCCCGGGACAGGGGGTGTCCAAGAGACCCAGTACTTC
TRBJ1-6 NA TRBV2 NA CASSEAKSSSYNSPLHF TGTGCCAGCAGTGAAGCGAAGTCCAGCTCCTATAATTCACCCCTCCACTTT
TRBJ2-7 few TRBV9 NA CASSTLEGTHEQYF TGTGCCAGCAGCACCTTGGAGGGTACGCACGAGCAGTACTTC
TRBJ1-5 NA TRBV6-6 NA CASSYTADKGQPQHF TGTGCCAGCAGTTATACTGCGGACAAGGGTCAGCCCCAGCATTTT
TRBJ2-2 NA TRBV4-2 NA CASSSEGVRNTGELFF TGTGCCAGCAGCTCCGAGGGGGTTCGGAACACCGGGGAGCTGTTTTTT
TRBJ1-3 few TRBV29-1 NA CSVSEAGVGNTIYF TGCAGCGTTTCTGAAGCGGGGGTTGGAAACACCATATATTTT
TRBJ1-2 NA TRBV19 NA CASSIGVANYGYTF TGTGCCAGTAGTATAGGCGTAGCTAACTATGGCTACACCTTC
TRBJ2-7 NA TRBV15 NA CATSRDPEAYEQYF TGTGCCACCAGCAGAGATCCCGAGGCCTACGAGCAGTACTTC
TRBJ2-3 NA TRBV4-1 NA CASSQGGGAADTQYF TGCGCCAGCAGCCAAGGAGGAGGGGCGGCAGATACGCAGTATTTT
TRBJ2-2 once TRBV28 NA CASSFPTGTSNTGELFF TGTGCCAGCAGTTTCCCGACCGGGACTTCGAACACCGGGGAGCTGTTTTTT
TRBJ1-1 once TRBV6-5 TRBD1 CASSLTGKTEAFF TGTGCCAGCAGCCTGACAGGGAAGACTGAAGCTTTCTTT
TRBJ2-1 NA TRBV14 NA CASSQEVSSYNEQFF TGTGCCAGCAGCCAAGAGGTTAGCTCCTACAATGAGCAGTTCTTC
TRBJ1-5 few TRBV15 NA CATSPERYSNQPQHF TGTGCCACCAGCCCCGAGAGGTACAGCAATCAGCCCCAGCATTTT
TRBJ1-6 NA TRBV7-8 NA CASSLRSGSMTSYNSPLHF TGTGCCAGCAGCTTGCGGTCCGGGAGCATGACCTCCTATAATTCACCCCTCCACTTT
TRBJ1-4 NA TRBV20-1 NA CSARDGGLFF TGCAGTGCTAGAGATGGAGGACTGTTTTTT
TRBJ1-4 NA TRBV4-1 NA CASSQGPSMGPEKLFF TGCGCCAGCAGCCAAGGGCCGTCTATGGGGCCTGAAAAACTGTTTTTT
TRBJ2-2 NA TRBV6-5 TRBD2 CASKRGSTGELFF TGTGCCAGCAAGCGGGGGAGCACCGGGGAGCTGTTTTTT
TRBJ1-1 NA TRBV19 TRBD1 CASNHGQGVNTEAFF TGTGCCAGTAATCACGGACAGGGGGTGAACACTGAAGCTTTCTTT
TRBJ1-6 few TRBV5-1 TRBD1 CASSSKTGTGDNSPLHF TGCGCCAGCAGCTCCAAAACCGGGACAGGAGATAATTCACCCCTCCACTTT
TRBJ2-3 few TRBV6-6 NA CASSPTRTSTDTQYF TGTGCCAGCAGTCCGACAAGAACTAGCACAGATACGCAGTATTTT
TRBJ1-5 NA TRBV19 TRBD1 CASSIRQGTMDQPQHF TGTGCCAGTAGTATTCGACAGGGAACGATGGATCAGCCCCAGCATTTT
TRBJ2-7 NA TRBV19 TRBD1 CASRPLGTGPYEQYF TGTGCCAGTAGGCCCCTCGGGACAGGACCCTACGAGCAGTACTTC
TRBJ1-1 few TRBV6-6 NA CASSYPGGNTEAFF TGTGCCAGCAGTTACCCCGGGGGGAACACTGAAGCTTTCTTT
TRBJ1-4 NA TRBV9 TRBD1 CASSVGGTGSSGMFF TGTGCCAGCAGCGTAGGCGGGACAGGTTCTTCTGGGATGTTTTTT
TRBJ1-3 NA TRBV27 NA CASRSGASGNTIYF TGTGCCAGCAGATCAGGGGCCTCTGGAAACACCATATATTTT
TRBJ2-1 NA TRBV5-1 TRBD1 CASSSGQGAYNEQFF TGCGCCAGCAGCTCTGGACAGGGCGCCTACAATGAGCAGTTCTTC
TRBJ1-4 NA TRBV6-4 TRBD1 CASRSGTGGEKLFF TGTGCCAGCAGATCCGGGACAGGGGGCGAAAAACTGTTTTTT
TRBJ2-2 NA TRBV29-1 TRBD2 CSVELAGGPLGTGELFF TGCAGCGTTGAACTTGCGGGGGGGCCCCTGGGCACCGGGGAGCTGTTTTTT
TRBJ1-6 NA TRBV5-4 NA CASSLGLVANSPLHF TGTGCCAGCAGCTTGGGCCTCGTAGCTAATTCACCCCTCCACTTT
TRBJ2-3 NA TRBV4-1 NA CASSQIDIFFTDTQYF TGCGCCAGCAGCCAAATTGACATATTCTTCACAGATACGCAGTATTTT
TRBJ1-1 NA TRBV18 NA CASSPMGGNTEAFF TGTGCCAGCTCACCAATGGGGGGAAACACTGAAGCTTTCTTT